The following is a TCR beta chain sequence with its context. Only a few counts were recorded for this clonotype. The antigen it recognizes is unknown. Base-call qualities are not available, and no considerably larger clone is one nucleotide away. This entry is derived from a study of T-cell reconstitution after alpha-beta-depleted transplantation in children (dated by TCRdb to 2015 to 2016). With regard to the full study: The study quantitatively tracked T-cell immune reconstitution after TCRalphabeta/CD19-depleted allogeneic hematopoietic cell transplantation in children using TCR repertoire profiling.

Library construction relied on PCR. The instrument was an Illumina HiSeq 2500. TCR libraries were prepared with molecular barcoding, using unique molecular identifiers to normalize TCRbeta repertoire quantification. TCRdb reran the public reads through fastp at Q25 and MiXCR, keeping productive beta chains. Entries that share a CDR3 protein sequence are merged under the most common genes and DNA. The sample includes fewer than 500,000 distinct CDR3 sequences, with 43% observed a single time. The leading ten clones occupy roughly a quarter of the sample. Overall results and qualifications from the work: Apparently early alphabetaT-cell count recovery about two months after transplant reportedly relied on only several hundred rapidly expanded clones derived from non-depleted graft cells. Over the following months the frequencies of hyperexpanded clones went down, and after one year T-cell counts and TCRbeta diversity were mostly credited to newly produced T cells. The high TCRbeta diversity at day 60 in some patients was ascribed to recipient T cells and intrathymic progenitors that had survived conditioning.

Per the publication, the treatment or condition label means: allogeneic hematopoietic cell transplantation with graft depleted of TCRalphabeta T cells and CD19 B cells. The children who served as transplant recipients had been given grafts of TCRalphabeta/CD19-depleted allogeneic hematopoietic cells. V has 4 bases trimmed and J has 1 base trimmed; junction bases matching no gene number 7. The CDR3 contains 16 residues, cysteine and phenylalanine counted. Only the CDR3 DNA is retained, 48 bases long and in frame from the first base. The germline V gene (reference sequence) provides CDR1 SEHNR and CDR2 FQNEAQ.

The receptor was isolated from a girl aged 2 to 10 with aplastic anemia, due to receive a stem cell transplant. The chain employs TRBV7-9 and TRBJ2-3, and 8 bases in between align with TRBD1. Sequenced material: PBMCs, taken before TCRalphabeta/CD19-depleted stem cell transplant. The nucleotides are TGTGCCAGCAGCTACCATCCGACAGGGGGCACAGATACGCAGTATTTT. It encodes CASSYHPTGGTDTQYF.